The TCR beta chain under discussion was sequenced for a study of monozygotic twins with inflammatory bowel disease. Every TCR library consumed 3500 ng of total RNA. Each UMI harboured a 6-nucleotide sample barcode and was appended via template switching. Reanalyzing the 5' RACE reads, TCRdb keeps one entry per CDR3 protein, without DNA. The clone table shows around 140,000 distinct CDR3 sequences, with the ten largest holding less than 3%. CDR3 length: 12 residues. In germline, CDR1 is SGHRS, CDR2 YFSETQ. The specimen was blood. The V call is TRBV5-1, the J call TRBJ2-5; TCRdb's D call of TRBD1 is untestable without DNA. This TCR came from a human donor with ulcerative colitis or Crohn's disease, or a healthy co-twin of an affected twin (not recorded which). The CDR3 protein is CASSFQGQTQYF.